This T cell receptor beta chain was documented in a study of CD8 T cells in Susac syndrome. V was pared by 2 bases and J by 6 bases, with 5 bases between. The CDR3 is 11 residues long. Germline assignment: CDR1 SNHLY and CDR2 FYNNEI. Sequencing of TCR beta was performed on blood CD8+ and CD4+ T cells. Patients with stable or active relapsing-remitting disease, all of them treatment-naive, made up the multiple sclerosis controls. The CD8+ and CD4+ T cells were isolated magnetically using a negative isolation approach, whereas the TEMRA cells were enriched by FACS. The authors reverse transcribed about 0.5 to 1 ug RNA with random hexamers. TCRdb ran MiXCR on the immunoSEQ multiplex PCR reads and lists one entry per CDR3 protein. The data contain about 200,000 distinct CDR3 sequences, over 90% of them singletons.

The chain carries TRBV2 and TRBJ2-7; D unresolved. The origin of this receptor is a human donor with multiple sclerosis. Material: CD4+ T cells from PBMCs. CDR3 in amino acids: CASSETAEQYV. The CDR3 region has the DNA TGTGCCAGCAGTGAAACGGCCGAGCAGTACGTC.